The rows below give T cell receptor beta chains drawn from one sample of a study of shared clonotypes between healthy human individuals. TCRdb's copy holds only in-frame clones and misses some; the assay was immunoSEQ multiplex PCR. Of under 700,000 clones in the sample, 85% to 95% were seen once. What was sequenced was naive CD8+ T cells sorted from blood. All receptors come from a woman in her 30s in good health. The CDR3 runs from the conserved cysteine through the conserved F or W. The D gene is left open where the match is weak. The listing skips clone size in some rows; elsewhere it reads once, few, many or a size class.

d_call j_call v_call clone_size cdr3_length cdr3_aa cdr3_nt
NA TRBJ2-7 TRBV7-9 few 10 CASSLDEQYF TGTGCCAGCAGCTTAGACGAGCAGTACTTC
NA TRBJ1-3 TRBV23-1 NA 13 CARTERSGNTIYF TGCGCCAGAACAGAAAGAAGCGGAAACACCATATATTTT
NA TRBJ2-4 TRBV15 NA 15 CATSSDRGLGNIQYF TGTGCCACCAGCAGCGACCGGGGCCTGGGAAACATTCAGTACTTC
NA TRBJ2-3 TRBV9 NA 15 CASSVGAAESDTQYF TGTGCCAGCAGCGTAGGTGCAGCGGAATCAGATACGCAGTATTTT
NA TRBJ2-7 TRBV5-5 NA 14 CASSLAEWMDEQYF TGTGCCAGCAGCTTGGCCGAGTGGATGGACGAGCAGTACTTC
TRBD2 TRBJ2-7 TRBV7-8 NA 17 CASSPSGTDVSSYEQYF TGTGCCAGCAGCCCTAGCGGGACGGATGTGAGCTCCTACGAGCAGTACTTC
NA TRBJ1-4 TRBV27 NA 14 CASSLGATNEKLFF TGTGCCAGCAGTTTAGGTGCAACTAATGAAAAACTGTTTTTT
NA TRBJ2-5 TRBV28 NA 15 CASRGEGLYQETQYF TGTGCCAGCAGGGGAGAGGGGCTGTACCAAGAGACCCAGTACTTC
TRBD2 TRBJ2-3 TRBV28 NA 14 CASSLVAGGDTQYF TGTGCCAGCAGTTTAGTAGCGGGAGGAGATACGCAGTATTTT
NA TRBJ1-1 TRBV6-9 NA 13 CASRSSGNTEAFF TGTGCCAGCAGATCTTCAGGGAACACTGAAGCTTTCTTT
TRBD1 TRBJ1-4 TRBV28 NA 17 CASSLWDRAFTNEKLFF TGTGCCAGCAGTTTATGGGACAGGGCTTTTACTAATGAAAAACTGTTTTTT
TRBD2 TRBJ2-7 TRBV27 NA 15 CASSNLAGVFHEQYF TGTGCCAGCAGTAACCTAGCGGGAGTTTTCCACGAGCAGTACTTC
TRBD1 TRBJ2-7 TRBV28 NA 14 CASSPGQGSYEQYF TGTGCCAGCAGCCCGGGACAGGGATCCTACGAGCAGTACTTC
NA TRBJ2-5 TRBV5-8 NA 13 CANDLVGGETQYF TGTGCCAACGATTTGGTGGGGGGAGAGACCCAGTACTTC
NA TRBJ1-5 TRBV5-4 NA 15 CASSLRPNSNQPQHF TGTGCCAGCAGCTTGCGGCCGAATAGCAATCAGCCCCAGCATTTT
TRBD1 TRBJ2-7 TRBV6-5 NA 13 CASSYGTGVEQYF TGTGCCAGCAGTTACGGGACAGGGGTTGAGCAGTACTTC
TRBD1 TRBJ2-7 TRBV7-9 NA 16 CASSPTGGIDIYEQYF TGTGCCAGCAGTCCTACAGGGGGCATTGACATCTACGAGCAGTACTTC
NA TRBJ2-5 TRBV19 NA 13 CASSIGGRETQYF TGTGCCAGTAGTATCGGGGGGCGGGAGACCCAGTACTTC
TRBD2 TRBJ2-3 TRBV4-1 NA 17 CASSQEAPTSGSVTQYF TGCGCCAGCAGCCAAGAAGCCCCGACTAGCGGGTCCGTGACGCAGTATTTT
NA TRBJ2-7 TRBV7-9 NA 11 CASSLSREQYF TGTGCCAGCAGCTTATCCCGGGAGCAGTACTTC
NA TRBJ2-1 TRBV14 NA 12 CASSQFRLERFF TGTGCCAGCAGCCAATTCCGTCTTGAACGGTTCTTC
NA TRBJ1-2 TRBV20-1 NA 11 CSASYGHGYTF TGCAGTGCTAGTTACGGGCATGGCTACACCTTC
TRBD2 TRBJ2-7 TRBV2 NA 15 CASNPRGAGLYEQYF TGTGCCAGCAATCCCCGGGGAGCGGGGCTCTACGAGCAGTACTTC
TRBD1 TRBJ2-5 TRBV11-1 NA 15 CASSGRDRAGETQYF TGTGCCAGCAGCGGGCGGGACAGGGCCGGGGAGACCCAGTACTTC
NA TRBJ2-1 TRBV6-1 NA 13 CASSEAAGYEQFF TGTGCCAGCAGTGAAGCAGCAGGGTATGAGCAGTTCTTC
TRBD2 TRBJ2-7 TRBV5-4 NA 15 CASSLVGGGMYEQYF TGTGCCAGCAGCTTGGTTGGGGGAGGGATGTACGAGCAGTACTTC
TRBD1 TRBJ2-1 TRBV15 NA 12 CATTGQGDEQFF TGTGCCACCACCGGACAGGGGGATGAGCAGTTCTTC
NA TRBJ1-1 TRBV6-6 NA 11 CASLENTEAFF TGTGCCAGCCTCGAGAACACTGAAGCTTTCTTT
NA TRBJ2-1 TRBV28 once 19 CASDGLTRGRENSYNEQFF TGTGCCAGCGATGGCCTGACCAGGGGACGAGAAAATTCCTACAATGAGCAGTTCTTC
NA TRBJ1-2 TRBV5-6 NA 14 CASSLAGAAYGYTF TGTGCCAGCAGCTTGGCTGGGGCGGCCTATGGCTACACCTTC
NA TRBJ2-2 TRBV5-4 NA 16 CASSLASGSNTGELFF TGTGCCAGCAGCTTGGCCTCTGGGTCGAACACCGGGGAGCTGTTTTTT
NA TRBJ2-2 TRBV19 once 14 CASSPTSITGELFF TGTGCCAGTAGTCCAACCAGCATCACCGGGGAGCTGTTTTTT
TRBD2 TRBJ2-2 TRBV13 NA 18 CASSLERLAGERTGELFF TGTGCCAGCAGCTTAGAAAGACTAGCGGGAGAGCGTACCGGGGAGCTGTTTTTT
NA TRBJ1-2 TRBV13 NA 16 CASTITGRTIYYGYTF TGTGCCAGCACCATCACAGGAAGGACAATCTACTATGGCTACACCTTC